This record covers a single T cell receptor (beta chain). Its target is unknown. The data derive from a study of T cell responses to AZD1222 COVID-19 vaccine. For the study at large: Researchers grouped second doses given at about 4 or about 12 weeks into one pool. Study-wide results and limits: Reportedly, nearly half the spike-specific TCRs target unmutated variant regions.

The CDR3 totals 12 residues. V was shortened by 4 bases and J by 9 bases, with 10 bases between the two germline ends. Germline V gives CDR1 SGHTA, CDR2 FQGNSA. Sequenced by immunoSEQ multiplex PCR; TCRdb stores in-frame clones only, minus some. There are some 150,000 clones in the sample; 90% occur only once, and 1.5% to 2% lies in the top ten. Material: peripheral blood, obtained on day 0 of AZD1222 vaccination. The chain recombines TRBV7-2 with TRBJ2-1; D not resolved. This TCR came from an adult in good health. The CDR3, as DNA: TGTGCCAGCAGCTCAGATCCATCTGAGCAGTTCTTC. Translation gives CASSSDPSEQFF.